The entry below gives a single T cell receptor beta chain sequence along with its context. Authors' methods: By means of reference gene primer amplification, nucleated cell counts were estimated. The table came from immunoSEQ multiplex PCR; TCRdb's copy has only in-frame clones and leaves some out. V, J and clone size are those of that table, while D and trimming were read from the DNA. The repertoire includes tens of thousands of clones, roughly 83% of them detected once, and roughly 30% sits in the top ten. The sample is drawn from a study of blood T cell repertoires in COVID-19. The CDR3 has 13 residues. Trimming took off 5 bases at V and 5 bases at J, with 13 bases between the two ends. Germline values: CDR1 SGHNT, CDR2 YYREEE (reference sequence).

The chain recombines TRBV5-4 with TRBJ2-5; weak D call: TRBD1 (5 bases). The TCR comes from a man between 65 and 79 years old with acute or convalescent COVID-19. Sequenced: peripheral blood. CDR3 DNA sequence: TGTGCCAGCAGTGGGGCCGAGATTGAGACCCAGTACTTC. Amino acid sequence: CASSGAEIETQYF.